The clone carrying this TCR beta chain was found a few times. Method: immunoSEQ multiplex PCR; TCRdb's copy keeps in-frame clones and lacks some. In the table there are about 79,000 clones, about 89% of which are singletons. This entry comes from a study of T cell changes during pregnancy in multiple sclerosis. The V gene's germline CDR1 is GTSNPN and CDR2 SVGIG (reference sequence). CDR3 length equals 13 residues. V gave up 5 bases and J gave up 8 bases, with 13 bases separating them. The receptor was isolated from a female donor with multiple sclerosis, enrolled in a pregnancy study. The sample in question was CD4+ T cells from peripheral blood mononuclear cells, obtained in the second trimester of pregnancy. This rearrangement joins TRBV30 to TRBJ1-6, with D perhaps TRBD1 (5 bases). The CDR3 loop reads CAWGIQGYSPLHF. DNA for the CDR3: TGTGCCTGGGGTATCCAGGGATATTCACCCCTCCACTTT. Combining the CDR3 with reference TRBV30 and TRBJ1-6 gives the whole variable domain SQTIHQWPATLVQPVGSPLSLECTVEGTSNPNLYWYRQAAGRGLQLLFYSVGIGQISSEVPQNLSASRPQDRQFILSSKKLLLSDSGFYLCAWGIQGYSPLHFGNGTRLTVT.